The T cell receptor beta chain under discussion was sequenced for a study of T cells after yellow fever vaccination. General study results and limits: Boosting was followed by the reappearance of most primary-vaccination clones (about 97% CD4, roughly 90% CD8). Only a small proportion of the clonotypes turned up in both the CD4 and the CD8 compartments, likely arising from convergent recombination.

Regarding this clonotype: Antigen specificity is unknown.

CDR3 length equals 13 residues. Trimming took off 5 bases at V and 6 bases at J, with 14 bases between the two ends. The germline V gene encodes CDR1 SGHRS and CDR2 YFSETQ. Template switching by 5'RACE produced TCR cDNA, adding a universal primer site and UMIs. TCRdb passed the 5' RACE reads through MiXCR, listing each CDR3 protein once. The sample lists 300,000 or so distinct CDR3 sequences; roughly 6.8% were seen once. The chain couples TRBV5-1 to TRBJ1-2, with TRBD1 as a possible D gene (6 bases). This receptor was taken from a young man who received the YFV17D yellow fever vaccine. The specimen was PBMCs, collected more than 40 days after the first yellow fever vaccination. CDR3 DNA: TGCGCCAGCAGACGTACAGGGAGACATGGCTACACCTTC. Translating gives CASRRTGRHGYTF.